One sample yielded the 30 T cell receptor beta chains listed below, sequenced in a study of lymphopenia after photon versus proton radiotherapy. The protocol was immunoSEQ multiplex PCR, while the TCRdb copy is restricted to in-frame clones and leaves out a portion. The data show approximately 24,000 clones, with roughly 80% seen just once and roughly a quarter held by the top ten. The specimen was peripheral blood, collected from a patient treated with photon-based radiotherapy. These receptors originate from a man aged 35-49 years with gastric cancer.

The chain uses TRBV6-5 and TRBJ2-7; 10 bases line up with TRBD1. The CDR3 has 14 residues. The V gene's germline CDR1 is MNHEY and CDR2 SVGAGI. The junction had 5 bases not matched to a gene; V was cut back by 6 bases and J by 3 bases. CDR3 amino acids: CASSTGTGVYEQYF. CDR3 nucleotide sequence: TGTGCCAGCAGCACCGGGACAGGGGTCTACGAGCAGTACTTC.

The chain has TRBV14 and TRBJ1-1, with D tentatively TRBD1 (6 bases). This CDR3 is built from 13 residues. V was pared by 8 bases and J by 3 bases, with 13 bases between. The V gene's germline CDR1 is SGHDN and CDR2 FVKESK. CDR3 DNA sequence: TGTGCCAGCGCGAGGGGGAGGGACACTGAAGCTTTCTTT. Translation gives CASARGRDTEAFF.

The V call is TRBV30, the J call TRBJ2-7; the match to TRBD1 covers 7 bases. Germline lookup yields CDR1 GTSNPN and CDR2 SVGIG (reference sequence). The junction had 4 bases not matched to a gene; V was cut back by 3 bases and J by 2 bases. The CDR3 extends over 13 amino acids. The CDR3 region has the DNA TGTGCCTGGAGAGGTACAGGGGCCTACGAGCAGTACTTC. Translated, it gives CAWRGTGAYEQYF. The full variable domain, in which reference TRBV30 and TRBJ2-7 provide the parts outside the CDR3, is SQTIHQWPATLVQPVGSPLSLECTVEGTSNPNLYWYRQAAGRGLQLLFYSVGIGQISSEVPQNLSASRPQDRQFILSSKKLLLSDSGFYLCAWRGTGAYEQYFGPGTRLTVT.

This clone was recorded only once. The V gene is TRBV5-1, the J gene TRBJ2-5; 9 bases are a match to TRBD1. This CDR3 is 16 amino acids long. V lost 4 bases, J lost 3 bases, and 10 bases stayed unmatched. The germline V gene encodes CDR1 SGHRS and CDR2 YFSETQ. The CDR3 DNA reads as TGCGCCAGCAGCACACGGGACAGGGACACCAAAGAGACCCAGTACTTC. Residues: CASSTRDRDTKETQYF.

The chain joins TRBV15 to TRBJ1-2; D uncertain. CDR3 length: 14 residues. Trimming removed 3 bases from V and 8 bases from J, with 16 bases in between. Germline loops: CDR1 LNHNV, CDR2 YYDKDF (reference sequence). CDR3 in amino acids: CATSREGGGRGYTF. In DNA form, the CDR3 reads TGTGCCACCAGCAGGGAGGGAGGTGGCCGAGGCTACACCTTC.

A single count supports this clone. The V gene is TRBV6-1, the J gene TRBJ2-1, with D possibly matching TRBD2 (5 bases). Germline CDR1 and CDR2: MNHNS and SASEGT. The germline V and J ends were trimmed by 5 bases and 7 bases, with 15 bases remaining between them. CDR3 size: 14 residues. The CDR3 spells CASSLLRRQNEQFF. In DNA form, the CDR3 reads TGTGCCAGCAGTCTCCTTAGGAGGCAGAATGAGCAGTTCTTC.

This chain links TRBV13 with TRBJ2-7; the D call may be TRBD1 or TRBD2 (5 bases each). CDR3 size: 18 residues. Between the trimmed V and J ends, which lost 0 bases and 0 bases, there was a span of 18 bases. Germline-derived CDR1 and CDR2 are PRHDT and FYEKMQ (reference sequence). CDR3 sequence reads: CASSLGWRGAPSSYEQYF. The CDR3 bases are TGTGCCAGCAGCTTAGGATGGCGAGGGGCGCCCAGCTCCTACGAGCAGTACTTC. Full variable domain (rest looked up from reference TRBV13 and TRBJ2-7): AAGVIQSPRHLIKEKRETATLKCYPIPRHDTVYWYQQGPGQDPQFLISFYEKMQSDKGSIPDRFSAQQFSDYHSELNMSSLELGDSALYFCASSLGWRGAPSSYEQYFGPGTRLTVT.

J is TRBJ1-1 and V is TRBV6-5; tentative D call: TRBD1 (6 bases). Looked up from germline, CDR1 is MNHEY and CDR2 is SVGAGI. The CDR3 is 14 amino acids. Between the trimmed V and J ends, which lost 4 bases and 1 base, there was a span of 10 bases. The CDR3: CASSSSQGNTEAFF. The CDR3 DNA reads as TGTGCCAGCAGTTCCTCACAGGGGAACACTGAAGCTTTCTTT.

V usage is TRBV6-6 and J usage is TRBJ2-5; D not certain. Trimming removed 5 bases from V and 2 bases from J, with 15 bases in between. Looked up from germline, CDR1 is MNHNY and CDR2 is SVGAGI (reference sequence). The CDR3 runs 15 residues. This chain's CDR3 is CASSPPGAPQETQYF. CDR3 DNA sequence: TGTGCCAGCAGTCCCCCCGGAGCCCCGCAAGAGACCCAGTACTTC.

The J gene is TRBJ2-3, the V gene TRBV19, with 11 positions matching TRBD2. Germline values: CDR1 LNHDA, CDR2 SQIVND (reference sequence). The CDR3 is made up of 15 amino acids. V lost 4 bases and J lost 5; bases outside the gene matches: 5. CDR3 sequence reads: CASSTSGGWGDTQYF. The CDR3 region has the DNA TGTGCCAGTAGTACTAGCGGGGGGTGGGGAGATACGCAGTATTTT.

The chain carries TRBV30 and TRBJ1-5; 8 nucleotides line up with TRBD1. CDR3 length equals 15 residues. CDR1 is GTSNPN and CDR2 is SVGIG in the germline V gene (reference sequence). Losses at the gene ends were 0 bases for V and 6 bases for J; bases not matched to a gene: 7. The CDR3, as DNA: TGTGCCTGGAGTGTACCTGGGACAGGTAGTCAGCCCCAGCATTTT. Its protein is CAWSVPGTGSQPQHF.

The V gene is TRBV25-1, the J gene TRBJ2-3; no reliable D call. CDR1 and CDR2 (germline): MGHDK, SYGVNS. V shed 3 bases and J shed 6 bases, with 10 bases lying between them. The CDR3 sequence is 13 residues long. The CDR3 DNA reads TGTGCCAGCAGTGATGCACTGAGGGATACGCAGTATTTT. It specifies CASSDALRDTQYF.

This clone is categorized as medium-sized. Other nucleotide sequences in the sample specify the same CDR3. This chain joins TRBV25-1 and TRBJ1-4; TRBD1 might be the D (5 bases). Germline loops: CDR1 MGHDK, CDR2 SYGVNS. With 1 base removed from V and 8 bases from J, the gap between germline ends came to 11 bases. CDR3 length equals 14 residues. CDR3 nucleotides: TGTGCCAGCAGTGAATCGGGGTCAGGGGAAAAACTGTTTTTT. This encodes CASSESGSGEKLFF.

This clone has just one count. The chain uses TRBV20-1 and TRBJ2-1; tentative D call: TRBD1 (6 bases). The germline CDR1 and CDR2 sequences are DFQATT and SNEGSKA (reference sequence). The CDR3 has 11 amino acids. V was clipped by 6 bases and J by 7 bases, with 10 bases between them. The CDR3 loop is CSAKTGNEQFF. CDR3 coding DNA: TGCAGTGCAAAAACAGGGAATGAGCAGTTCTTC.

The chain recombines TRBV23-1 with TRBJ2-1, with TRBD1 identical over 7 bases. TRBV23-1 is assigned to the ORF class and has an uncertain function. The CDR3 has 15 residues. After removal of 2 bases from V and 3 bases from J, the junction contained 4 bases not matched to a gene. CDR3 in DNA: TGCGCCAGCAGTCAAAGGGGACAGAACTACAATGAGCAGTTCTTC. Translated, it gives CASSQRGQNYNEQFF.

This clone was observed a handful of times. The CDR3 DNA sequence: TGTGCCAGCAGTGACAGAAATGAAAAACTGTTTTTT. Its protein is CASSDRNEKLFF. The gene calls are TRBV2 and TRBJ1-4; D gene ambiguous. Germline CDR1 SNHLY, CDR2 FYNNEI. This CDR3 has 12 residues. V lost 3 bases to trimming and J lost 5 bases, with 4 bases between them.

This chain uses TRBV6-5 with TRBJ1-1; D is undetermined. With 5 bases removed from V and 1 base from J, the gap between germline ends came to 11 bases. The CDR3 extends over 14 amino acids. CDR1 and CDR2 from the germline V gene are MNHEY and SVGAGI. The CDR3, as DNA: TGTGCCAGCAGTCAGTGGCAGACGAACACTGAAGCTTTCTTT. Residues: CASSQWQTNTEAFF.

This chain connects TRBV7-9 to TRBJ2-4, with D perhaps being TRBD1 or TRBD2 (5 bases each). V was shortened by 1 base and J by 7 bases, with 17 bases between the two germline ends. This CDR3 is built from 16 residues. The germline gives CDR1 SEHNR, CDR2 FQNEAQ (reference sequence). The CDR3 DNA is TGTGCCAGCAGCTTAGAACCGGGACGGGGACGGAACATTCAGTACTTC. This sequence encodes CASSLEPGRGRNIQYF.

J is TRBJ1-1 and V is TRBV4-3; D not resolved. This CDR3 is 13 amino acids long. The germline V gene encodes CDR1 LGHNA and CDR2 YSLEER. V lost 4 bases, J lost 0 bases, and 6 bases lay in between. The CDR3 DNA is TGCGCCAGCAGCCTAAGCCTGAACACTGAAGCTTTCTTT. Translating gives CASSLSLNTEAFF.

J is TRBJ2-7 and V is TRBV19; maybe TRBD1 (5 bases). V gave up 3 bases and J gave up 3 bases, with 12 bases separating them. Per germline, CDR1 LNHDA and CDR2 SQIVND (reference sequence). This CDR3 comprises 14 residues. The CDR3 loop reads CASSIPGPLYEQYF. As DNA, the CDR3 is TGTGCCAGTAGTATTCCAGGGCCGCTCTACGAGCAGTACTTC.

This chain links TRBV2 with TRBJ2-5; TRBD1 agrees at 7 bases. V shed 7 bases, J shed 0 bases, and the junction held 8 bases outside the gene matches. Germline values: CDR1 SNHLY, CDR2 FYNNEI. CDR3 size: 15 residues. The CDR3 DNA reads TGTGCCAGCATCCATAGGGGGCGGCACCAAGAGACCCAGTACTTC. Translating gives CASIHRGRHQETQYF.

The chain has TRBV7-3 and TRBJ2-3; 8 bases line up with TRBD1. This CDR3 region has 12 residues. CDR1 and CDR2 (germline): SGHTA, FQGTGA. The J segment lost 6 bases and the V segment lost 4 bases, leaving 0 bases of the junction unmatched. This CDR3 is CASSSGGDTQYF. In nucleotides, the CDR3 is TGTGCCAGCAGCTCAGGGGGCGATACGCAGTATTTT.

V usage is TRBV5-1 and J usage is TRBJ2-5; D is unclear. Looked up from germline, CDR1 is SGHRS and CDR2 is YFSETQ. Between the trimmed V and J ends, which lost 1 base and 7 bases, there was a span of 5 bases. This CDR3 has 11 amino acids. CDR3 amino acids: CASSLSVTQYF. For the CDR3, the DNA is TGCGCCAGCAGCTTGTCGGTGACCCAGTACTTC.

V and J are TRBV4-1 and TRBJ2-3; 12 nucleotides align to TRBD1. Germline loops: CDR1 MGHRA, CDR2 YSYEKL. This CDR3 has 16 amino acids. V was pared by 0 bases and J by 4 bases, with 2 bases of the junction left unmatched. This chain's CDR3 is CASSQEGTGGADTQYF. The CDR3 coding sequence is TGCGCCAGCAGCCAAGAAGGGACAGGGGGCGCAGATACGCAGTATTTT.

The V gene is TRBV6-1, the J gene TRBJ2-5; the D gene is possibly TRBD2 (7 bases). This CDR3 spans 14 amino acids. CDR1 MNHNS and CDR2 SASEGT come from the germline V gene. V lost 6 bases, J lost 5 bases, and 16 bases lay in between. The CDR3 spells CASRLGGARETQYF. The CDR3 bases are TGTGCCAGCAGATTGGGGGGGGCCCGGGAGACCCAGTACTTC.

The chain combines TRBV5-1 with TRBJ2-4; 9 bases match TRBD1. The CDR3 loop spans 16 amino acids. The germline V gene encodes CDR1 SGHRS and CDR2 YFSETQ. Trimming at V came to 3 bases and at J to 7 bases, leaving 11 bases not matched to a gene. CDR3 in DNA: TGCGCCAGCAGCTCCCTTCCGGGACAGGGTGGCAACATTCAGTACTTC. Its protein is CASSSLPGQGGNIQYF. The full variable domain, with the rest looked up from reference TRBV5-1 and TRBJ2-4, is KAGVTQTPRYLIKTRGQQVTLSCSPISGHRSVSWYQQTPGQGLQFLFEYFSETQRNKGNFPGRFSGRQFSNSRSEMNVSTLELGDSALYLCASSSLPGQGGNIQYFGAGTRLSVL.

The DNA of the CDR3 is TGCAGCGTAGACAGGGGCCTTATCTATGGCTACACCTTC. This gives the protein CSVDRGLIYGYTF. The chain is built from TRBV29-1 and TRBJ1-2; TRBD1 agrees at 8 bases. From germline, CDR1 is SQVTM and CDR2 ANQGSEA. J was trimmed by 4 bases and V by 6 bases; bases with no gene match: 7. CDR3 length: 13 amino acids.

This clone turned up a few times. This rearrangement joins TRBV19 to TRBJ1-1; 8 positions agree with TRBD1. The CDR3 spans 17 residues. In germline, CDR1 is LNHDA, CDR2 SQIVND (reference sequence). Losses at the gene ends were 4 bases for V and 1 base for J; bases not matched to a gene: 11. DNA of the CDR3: TGTGCCAGTAGTACCCCCCCCGGGACAGGCCCGAACACTGAAGCTTTCTTT. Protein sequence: CASSTPPGTGPNTEAFF.

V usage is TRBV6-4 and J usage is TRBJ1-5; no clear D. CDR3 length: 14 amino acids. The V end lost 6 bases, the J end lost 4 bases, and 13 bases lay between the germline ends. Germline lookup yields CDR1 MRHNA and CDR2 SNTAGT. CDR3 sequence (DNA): TGTGCCAGCAGCCCGGAGGGAGGGAATCAGCCCCAGCATTTT. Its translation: CASSPEGGNQPQHF.

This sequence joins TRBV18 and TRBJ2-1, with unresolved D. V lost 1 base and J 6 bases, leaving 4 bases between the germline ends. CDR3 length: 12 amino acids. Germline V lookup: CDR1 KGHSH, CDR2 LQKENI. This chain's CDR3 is CASSPRSNEQFF. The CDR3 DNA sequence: TGTGCCAGCTCACCACGGTCCAATGAGCAGTTCTTC.